The 2 T cell receptor beta chains listed next were all sequenced from one sample in a study of early T cells in non-severe SARS-CoV-2 infection. TCRdb itself ran the 5' RACE reads through MiXCR, one entry per CDR3 protein. The repertoire includes some 36,000 distinct CDR3 sequences, 6% to 8% of them detected once, and approximately 26% sits in the top ten. Here the sequenced sample was whole blood, taken at baseline. These receptors all come from an adult who was a healthcare worker with PCR-confirmed SARS-CoV-2 infection or an uninfected control (not recorded which).

This clonotype has a handful of counts. J is TRBJ2-3 and V is TRBV6-4; the D is unclear. Trimming shortened V by 3 bases and J by 2 bases, and 6 bases separated the two germline ends. Germline V lookup: CDR1 MRHNA, CDR2 SNTAGT. The CDR3 has 13 residues. CDR3 bases: TGTGCCAGCAGTGAACGGGTCACAGATACGCAGTATTTT. Translation gives CASSERVTDTQYF.

This clonotype was seen repeatedly, ten times or more. The V and J genes are TRBV20-1 and TRBJ1-1; D perhaps matches TRBD1 (5 bases). CDR3 size: 13 residues. V shed 6 bases and J shed 7 bases, with 18 bases lying between them. In germline, CDR1 is DFQATT, CDR2 SNEGSKA (reference sequence). The CDR3 region is CSAPGTADIEAFF. Written as DNA, the CDR3 is TGCAGTGCCCCCGGGACGGCTGATATTGAAGCTTTCTTT.